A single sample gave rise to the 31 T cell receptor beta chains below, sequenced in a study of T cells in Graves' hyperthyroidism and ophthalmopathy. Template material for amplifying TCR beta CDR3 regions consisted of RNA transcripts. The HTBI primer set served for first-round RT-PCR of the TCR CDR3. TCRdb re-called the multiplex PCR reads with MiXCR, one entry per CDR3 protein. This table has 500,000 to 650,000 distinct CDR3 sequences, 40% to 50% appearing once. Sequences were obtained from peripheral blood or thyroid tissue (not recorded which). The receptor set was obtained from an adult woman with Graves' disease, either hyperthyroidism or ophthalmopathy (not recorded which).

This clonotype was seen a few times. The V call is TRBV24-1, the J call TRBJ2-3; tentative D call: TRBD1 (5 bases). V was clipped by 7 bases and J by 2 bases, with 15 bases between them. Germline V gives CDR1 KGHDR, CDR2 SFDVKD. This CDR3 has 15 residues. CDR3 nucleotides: TGTGCCACCAGAGCCGGACAACCTAACACAGATACGCAGTATTTT. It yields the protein CATRAGQPNTDTQYF.

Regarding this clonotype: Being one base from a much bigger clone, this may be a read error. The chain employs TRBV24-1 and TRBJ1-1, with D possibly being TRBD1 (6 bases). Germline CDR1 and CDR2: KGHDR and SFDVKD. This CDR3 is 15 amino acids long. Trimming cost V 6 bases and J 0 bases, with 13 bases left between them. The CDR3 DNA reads TGTGCCACCAGTTTTCAGGGGCGGTTGAACACTGAAGCTTTCTTT. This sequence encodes CATSFQGRLNTEAFF.

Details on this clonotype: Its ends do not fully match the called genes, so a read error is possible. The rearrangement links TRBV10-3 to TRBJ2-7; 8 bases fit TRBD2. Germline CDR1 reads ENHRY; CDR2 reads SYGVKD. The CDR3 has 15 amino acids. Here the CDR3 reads CASSEGTSGFYEQYF. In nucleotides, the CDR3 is TGTGCCAGCAGTGAGGGCACTAGCGGATTCTACGAGCAGTACTTC.

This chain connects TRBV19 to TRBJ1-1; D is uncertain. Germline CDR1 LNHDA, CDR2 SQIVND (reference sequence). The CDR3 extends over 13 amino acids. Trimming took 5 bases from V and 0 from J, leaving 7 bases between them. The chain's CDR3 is CASSAVLNTEAFF. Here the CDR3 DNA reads TGTGCCAGTAGTGCCGTATTGAACACTGAAGCTTTCTTT.

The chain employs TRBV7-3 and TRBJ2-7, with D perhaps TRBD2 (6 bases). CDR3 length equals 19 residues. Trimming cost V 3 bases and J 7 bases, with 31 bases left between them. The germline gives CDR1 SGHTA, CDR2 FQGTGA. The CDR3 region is CASSFTSSLRLRGIGEQYF. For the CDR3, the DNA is TGTGCCAGCAGCTTCACTAGCAGTTTGCGGCTCCGGGGTATCGGGGAGCAGTACTTC.

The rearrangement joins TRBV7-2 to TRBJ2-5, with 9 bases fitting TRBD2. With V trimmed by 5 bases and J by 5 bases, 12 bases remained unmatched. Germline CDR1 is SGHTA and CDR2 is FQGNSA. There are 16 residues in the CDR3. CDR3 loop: CASSPKIAGEGETQYF. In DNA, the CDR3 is TGTGCCAGCAGCCCGAAGATAGCGGGAGAGGGGGAGACCCAGTACTTC.

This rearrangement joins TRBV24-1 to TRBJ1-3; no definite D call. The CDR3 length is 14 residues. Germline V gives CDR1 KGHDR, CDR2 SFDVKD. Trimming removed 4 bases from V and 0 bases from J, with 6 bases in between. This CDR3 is CATSDQGSGNTIYF. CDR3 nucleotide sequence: TGTGCCACCAGTGACCAAGGCTCTGGAAACACCATATATTTT.

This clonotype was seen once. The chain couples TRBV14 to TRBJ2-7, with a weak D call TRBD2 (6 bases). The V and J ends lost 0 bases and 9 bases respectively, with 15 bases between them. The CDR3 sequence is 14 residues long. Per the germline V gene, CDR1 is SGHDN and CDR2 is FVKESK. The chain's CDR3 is CASSQDRLGGWQYF. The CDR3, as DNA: TGTGCCAGCAGCCAAGATCGGTTGGGGGGTTGGCAGTACTTC.

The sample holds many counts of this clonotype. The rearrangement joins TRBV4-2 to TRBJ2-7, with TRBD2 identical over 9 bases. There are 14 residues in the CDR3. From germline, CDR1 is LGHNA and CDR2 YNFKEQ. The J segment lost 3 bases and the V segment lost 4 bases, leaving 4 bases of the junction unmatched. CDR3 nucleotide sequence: TGTGCCAGCAGCCCGACTAGCGGAGTCTACGAGCAGTACTTC. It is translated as CASSPTSGVYEQYF.

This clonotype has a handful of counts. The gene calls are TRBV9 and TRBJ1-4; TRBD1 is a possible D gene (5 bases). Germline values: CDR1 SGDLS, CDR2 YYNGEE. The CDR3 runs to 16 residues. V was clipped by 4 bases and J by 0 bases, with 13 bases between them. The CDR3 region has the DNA TGTGCCAGCAGCCCCCGGGGCACACCAACTAATGAAAAACTGTTTTTT. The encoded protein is CASSPRGTPTNEKLFF.

The DNA of the CDR3 is TGTGCCAGCAGCTTCGACATGGGGGTTAATGAAAAACTGTTTTTT. Its translation: CASSFDMGVNEKLFF. V and J are TRBV13 and TRBJ1-4, with D perhaps TRBD1 (5 bases). This CDR3 is 15 amino acids long. V lost 3 bases and J lost 4, with 12 bases in between. CDR1 PRHDT and CDR2 FYEKMQ come from the germline V gene (reference sequence).

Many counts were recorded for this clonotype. CDR3 sequence (DNA): TGCAGTGCTAGAGATAGGAGACTAGCGTTTTCTGGGGAGCTGTTTTTT. This encodes CSARDRRLAFSGELFF. The chain joins TRBV20-1 to TRBJ2-2; 8 nucleotides match TRBD2. Trimming at V came to 0 bases and at J to 8 bases, leaving 11 bases not matched to a gene. There are 16 residues in the CDR3. CDR1 DFQATT and CDR2 SNEGSKA come from the germline V gene (reference sequence).

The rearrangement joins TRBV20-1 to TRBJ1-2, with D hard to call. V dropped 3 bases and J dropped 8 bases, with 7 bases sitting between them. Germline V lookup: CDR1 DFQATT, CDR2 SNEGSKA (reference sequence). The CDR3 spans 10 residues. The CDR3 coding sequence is TGCAGTGCTAGGTTTCAGGGCTACACCTTC. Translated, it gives CSARFQGYTF.

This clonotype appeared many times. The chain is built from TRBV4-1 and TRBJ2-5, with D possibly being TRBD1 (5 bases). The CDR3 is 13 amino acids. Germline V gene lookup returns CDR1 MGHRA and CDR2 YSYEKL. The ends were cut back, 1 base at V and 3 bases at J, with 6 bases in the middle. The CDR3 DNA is TGCGCCAGCAGCCAAGTAGGGGAAGAGACCCAGTACTTC. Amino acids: CASSQVGEETQYF.

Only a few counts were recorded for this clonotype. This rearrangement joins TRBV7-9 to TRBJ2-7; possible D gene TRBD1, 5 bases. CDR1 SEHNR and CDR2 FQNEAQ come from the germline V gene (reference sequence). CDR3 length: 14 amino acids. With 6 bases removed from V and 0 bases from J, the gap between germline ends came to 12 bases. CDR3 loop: CASSPQGRSYEQYF. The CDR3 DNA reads TGTGCCAGCAGTCCCCAGGGCCGCTCCTACGAGCAGTACTTC. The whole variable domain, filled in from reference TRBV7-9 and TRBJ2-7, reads DTGVSQNPRHKITKRGQNVTFRCDPISEHNRLYWYRQTLGQGPEFLTYFQNEAQLEKSRLLSDRFSAERPKGSFSTLEIQRTEQGDSAMYLCASSPQGRSYEQYFGPGTRLTVT.

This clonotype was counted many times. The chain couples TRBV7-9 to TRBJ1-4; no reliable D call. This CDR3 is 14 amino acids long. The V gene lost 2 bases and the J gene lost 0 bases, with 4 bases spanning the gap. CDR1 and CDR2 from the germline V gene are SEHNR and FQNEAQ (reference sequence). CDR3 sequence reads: CASSLSATNEKLFF. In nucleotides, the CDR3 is TGTGCCAGCAGCTTATCAGCAACTAATGAAAAACTGTTTTTT.

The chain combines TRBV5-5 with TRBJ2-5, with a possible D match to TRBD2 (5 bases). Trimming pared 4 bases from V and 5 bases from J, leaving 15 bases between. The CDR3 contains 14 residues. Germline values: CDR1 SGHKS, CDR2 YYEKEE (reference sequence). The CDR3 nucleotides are TGTGCCAGCAGCCACAAGAAACGAGGGGAGACCCAGTACTTC. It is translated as CASSHKKRGETQYF.

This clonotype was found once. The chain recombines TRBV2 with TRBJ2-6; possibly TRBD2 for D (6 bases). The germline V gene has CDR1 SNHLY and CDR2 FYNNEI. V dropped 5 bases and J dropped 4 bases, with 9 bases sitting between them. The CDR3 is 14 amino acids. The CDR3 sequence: CASSRETGANVLTF. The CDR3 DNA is TGTGCCAGCAGTCGGGAGACCGGGGCCAACGTCCTGACTTTC.

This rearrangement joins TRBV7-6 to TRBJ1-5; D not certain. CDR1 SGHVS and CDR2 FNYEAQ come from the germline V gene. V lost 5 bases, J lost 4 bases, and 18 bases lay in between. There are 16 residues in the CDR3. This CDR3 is CASSTDWVGENQPQHF. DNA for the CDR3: TGTGCCAGCAGCACAGACTGGGTCGGGGAGAATCAGCCCCAGCATTTT.

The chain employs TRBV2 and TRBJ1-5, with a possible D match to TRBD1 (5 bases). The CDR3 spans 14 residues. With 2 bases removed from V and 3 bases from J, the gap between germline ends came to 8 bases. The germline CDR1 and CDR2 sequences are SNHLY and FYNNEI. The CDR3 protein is CASSERGSNQPQHF. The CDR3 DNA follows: TGTGCCAGCAGTGAACGGGGGTCCAATCAGCCCCAGCATTTT.

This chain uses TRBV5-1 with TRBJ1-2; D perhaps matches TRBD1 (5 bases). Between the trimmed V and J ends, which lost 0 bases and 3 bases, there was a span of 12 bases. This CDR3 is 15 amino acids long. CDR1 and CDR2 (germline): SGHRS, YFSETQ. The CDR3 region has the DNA TGCGCCAGCAGCTTGGGACAGTATACCGACTATGGCTACACCTTC. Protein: CASSLGQYTDYGYTF.

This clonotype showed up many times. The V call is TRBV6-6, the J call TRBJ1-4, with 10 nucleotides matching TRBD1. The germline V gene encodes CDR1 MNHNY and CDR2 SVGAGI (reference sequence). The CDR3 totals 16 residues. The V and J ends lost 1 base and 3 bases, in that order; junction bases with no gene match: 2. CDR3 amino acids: CASSYWDRGSNEKLFF. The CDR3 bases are TGTGCCAGCAGTTACTGGGACAGGGGATCTAATGAAAAACTGTTTTTT.

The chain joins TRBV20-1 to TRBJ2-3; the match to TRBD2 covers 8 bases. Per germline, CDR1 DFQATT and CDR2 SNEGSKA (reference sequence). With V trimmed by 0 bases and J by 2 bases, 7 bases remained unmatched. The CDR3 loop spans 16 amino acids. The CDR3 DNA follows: TGCAGTGCTAGAGATCGAAGGCGGGAGGCCACAGATACGCAGTATTTT. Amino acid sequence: CSARDRRREATDTQYF.

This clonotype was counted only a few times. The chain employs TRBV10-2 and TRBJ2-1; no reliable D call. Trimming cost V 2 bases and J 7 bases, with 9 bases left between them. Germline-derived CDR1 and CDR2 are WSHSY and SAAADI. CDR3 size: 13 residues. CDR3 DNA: TGCGCCAGCAGTGAGGCTAGTAGGAATGAGCAGTTCTTC. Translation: CASSEASRNEQFF.

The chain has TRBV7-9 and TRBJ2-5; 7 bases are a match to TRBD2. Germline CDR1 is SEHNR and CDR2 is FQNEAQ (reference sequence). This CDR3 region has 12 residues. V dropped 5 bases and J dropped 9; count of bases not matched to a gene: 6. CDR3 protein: CASSHLAESQYF. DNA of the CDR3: TGTGCCAGCAGCCATCTAGCGGAGTCCCAGTACTTC.

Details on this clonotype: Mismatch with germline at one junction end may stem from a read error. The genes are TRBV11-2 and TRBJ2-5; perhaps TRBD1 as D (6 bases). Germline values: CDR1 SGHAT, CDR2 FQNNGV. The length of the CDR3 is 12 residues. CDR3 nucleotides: TGTGCCAGCAGCAGGGACACAGAGGCCCAGTACTTC. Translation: CASSRDTEAQYF.

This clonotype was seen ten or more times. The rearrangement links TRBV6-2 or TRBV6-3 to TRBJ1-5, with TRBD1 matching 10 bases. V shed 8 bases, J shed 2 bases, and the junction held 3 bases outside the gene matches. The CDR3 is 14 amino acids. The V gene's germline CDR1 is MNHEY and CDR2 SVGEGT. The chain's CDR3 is CASGGTGGNQPQHF. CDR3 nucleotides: TGTGCCAGCGGTGGGACAGGGGGCAATCAGCCCCAGCATTTT.

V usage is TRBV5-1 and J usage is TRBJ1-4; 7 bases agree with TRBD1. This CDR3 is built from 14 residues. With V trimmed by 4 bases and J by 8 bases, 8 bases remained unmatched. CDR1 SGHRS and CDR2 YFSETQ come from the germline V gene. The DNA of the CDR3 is TGCGCCAGCAGCGGCGGGACAGAGGGCGAAAAACTGTTTTTT. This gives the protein CASSGGTEGEKLFF.

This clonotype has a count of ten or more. This chain's CDR3 is CASSQLGTYGYTF. In DNA, the CDR3 is TGTGCCAGCAGCCAATTGGGGACCTATGGCTACACCTTC. This sequence joins TRBV3-1 and TRBJ1-2, with D possibly being TRBD1 (5 bases). This CDR3 region has 13 residues. V gave up 2 bases and J gave up 4 bases, with 8 bases separating them. Germline V gene lookup returns CDR1 LGHDT and CDR2 YNNKEL (reference sequence). Combining the CDR3 with reference TRBV3-1 and TRBJ1-2 gives the whole variable domain DTAVSQTPKYLVTQMGNDKSIKCEQNLGHDTMYWYKQDSKKFLKIMFSYNNKELIINETVPNRFSPKSPDKAHLNLHINSLELGDSAVYFCASSQLGTYGYTFGSGTRLTVV.

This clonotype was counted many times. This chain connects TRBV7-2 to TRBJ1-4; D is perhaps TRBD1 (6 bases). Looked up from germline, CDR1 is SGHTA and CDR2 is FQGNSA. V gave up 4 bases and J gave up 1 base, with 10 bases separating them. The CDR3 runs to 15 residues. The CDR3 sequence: CASSSTQGTNEKLFF. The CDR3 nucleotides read TGTGCCAGCAGCTCTACACAGGGAACTAATGAAAAACTGTTTTTT.

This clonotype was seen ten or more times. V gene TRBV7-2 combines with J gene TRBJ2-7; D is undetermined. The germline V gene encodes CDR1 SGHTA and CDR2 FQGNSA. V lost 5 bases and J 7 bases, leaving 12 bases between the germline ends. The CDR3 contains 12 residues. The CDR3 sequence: CASSLTPWEQYF. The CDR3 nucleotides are TGTGCCAGCAGCCTGACACCATGGGAGCAGTACTTC.